These 25 T cell receptor beta chains share one sample of origin, sequenced in a study of blood T cell repertoires in COVID-19. Generated by immunoSEQ multiplex PCR, the TCRdb table keeps only in-frame clones and is missing some. The sample holds 130,000 to 150,000 clones; around 80% are singletons and the top ten take 5% to 7.5%. Sequencing was carried out using peripheral blood. All receptors come from a human donor in a cohort sampled during active COVID-19.

J is TRBJ2-2 and V is TRBV7-3, with no clear D. V was clipped by 0 bases and J by 3 bases, with 8 bases between them. The CDR3 sequence is 15 residues long. Per germline, CDR1 SGHTA and CDR2 FQGTGA. CDR3 sequence reads: CASSLTGTDTGELFF. As DNA, the CDR3 is TGTGCCAGCAGCTTAACGGGTACAGACACCGGGGAGCTGTTTTTT.

This clone was seen many times. The chain recombines TRBV12-3 or TRBV12-4 with TRBJ2-1; the D gene is possibly TRBD2 (6 bases). This CDR3 has 12 amino acids. The germline V and J ends were trimmed by 5 bases and 6 bases, with 8 bases remaining between them. This CDR3 reads CASSRDFNEQFF. In DNA, the CDR3 is TGTGCCAGCAGTCGGGACTTCAATGAGCAGTTCTTC.

The rearrangement links TRBV10-1 to TRBJ1-4; 9 bases fit TRBD1. Germline CDR1 reads WNHNN; CDR2 reads SYGVQD (reference sequence). The CDR3 is 12 amino acids. V was clipped by 8 bases and J by 8 bases; unmatched bases: 3. The CDR3 spells CASGTGYEKLFF. The CDR3 DNA is TGCGCCAGCGGGACAGGGTACGAAAAACTGTTTTTT.

The V and J genes are TRBV2 and TRBJ2-3; 12 bases align to TRBD2. Looked up from germline, CDR1 is SNHLY and CDR2 is FYNNEI. There are 19 residues in the CDR3. J was trimmed by 2 bases and V by 5 bases; bases with no gene match: 14. CDR3 protein: CASSQLGLAGWGNTDTQYF. DNA for the CDR3: TGTGCCAGCAGTCAGTTGGGACTAGCGGGTTGGGGGAACACAGATACGCAGTATTTT.

This chain links TRBV6-5 with TRBJ1-1; D remains ambiguous. Germline loops: CDR1 MNHEY, CDR2 SVGAGI. With 2 bases removed from V and 1 base from J, the gap between germline ends came to 14 bases. CDR3 size: 16 residues. CDR3 sequence (DNA): TGTGCCAGCAGTTACACCCGTGGGAGACCGAACACTGAAGCTTTCTTT. This gives the protein CASSYTRGRPNTEAFF.

The CDR3: CASSAHGVSPLHF. In DNA form, the CDR3 reads TGTGCCAGCAGCGCCCACGGGGTTTCACCCCTCCACTTT. The J gene is TRBJ1-6, the V gene TRBV3-1 (or the pseudogene TRBV3-2); D gene uncertain. Per the germline V gene, CDR1 is LGHDT and CDR2 is YNNKEL (reference sequence). V lost 5 bases to trimming and J lost 9 bases, with 11 bases between them. The CDR3 is 13 amino acids.

The chain is built from TRBV19 and TRBJ1-2; TRBD1 might be the D (6 bases). Deletions cut 6 bases from V and 4 bases from J, with 15 bases between. Germline CDR1 reads LNHDA; CDR2 reads SQIVND (reference sequence). This CDR3 region has 14 residues. In DNA, the CDR3 is TGTGCCAGTAGCCCGGCAGGGGAAAGCTATGGCTACACCTTC. It is translated as CASSPAGESYGYTF.

The chain uses TRBV21-1 and TRBJ1-1; the table assigns TRBD1, which was not confirmed against the DNA. TRBV21-1 is annotated as a pseudogene. CDR3 length: 13 residues. The DNA of the CDR3 is TGTGCCAGCAGCACCGGGACAGCCACTGAAGCTTTCTTT. Its protein product is CASSTGTATEAFF.

The chain employs TRBV10-3 and TRBJ1-2; D is unresolved. Germline CDR1 and CDR2: ENHRY and SYGVKD. The CDR3 covers 14 residues. V was clipped by 0 bases and J by 7 bases, with 12 bases between them. CDR3 sequence reads: CAISESQALGGYTF. CDR3 DNA: TGTGCCATCAGTGAGTCGCAGGCCCTCGGTGGCTACACCTTC.

The V and J genes are TRBV7-2 and TRBJ2-3, with TRBD2 matching over 14 bases. V was pared by 6 bases and J by 4 bases, with 3 bases of the junction left unmatched. The CDR3 covers 15 residues. Per the germline V gene, CDR1 is SGHTA and CDR2 is FQGNSA. CDR3 residues: CASSQTSGGADTQYF. The CDR3 region has the DNA TGTGCCAGCAGTCAGACTAGCGGGGGGGCAGATACGCAGTATTTT. Supplemented by reference TRBV7-2 and TRBJ2-3, the full variable domain reads GAGVSQSPSNKVTEKGKDVELRCDPISGHTALYWYRQSLGQGLEFLIYFQGNSAPDKSGLPSDRFSAERTGGSVSTLTIQRTQQEDSAVYLCASSQTSGGADTQYFGPGTRLTVL.

CDR3 loop: CASSLSGAPIEQYF. Here the CDR3 DNA reads TGCGCCAGCAGCTTGAGTGGGGCGCCGATCGAGCAGTACTTC. The gene calls are TRBV5-1 and TRBJ2-7; maybe TRBD1 (5 bases). V dropped 1 base and J dropped 6 bases, with 14 bases sitting between them. CDR3 length equals 14 residues. CDR1 is SGHRS, CDR2 YFSETQ, per germline.

This clone has more than one count but fewer than ten. The rearrangement links TRBV10-3 to TRBJ1-1; 12 bases fit TRBD1. CDR1 and CDR2 from the germline V gene are ENHRY and SYGVKD. J lost 8 bases, V lost 6 bases, and 10 bases had no gene match. The CDR3 totals 15 residues. CDR3 loop: CAISGTGTGGVEAFF. CDR3 coding DNA: TGTGCCATCAGCGGAACCGGGACAGGGGGCGTGGAAGCTTTCTTT.

The rearrangement uses TRBV18 and TRBJ1-2; 7 bases fit TRBD1. Losses at the gene ends were 6 bases for V and 3 bases for J; bases not matched to a gene: 7. CDR1 KGHSH and CDR2 LQKENI come from the germline V gene. The CDR3 is 14 residues long. This CDR3 reads CASSTGSLDYGYTF. The CDR3 DNA sequence: TGTGCCAGCTCGACAGGGTCGTTGGACTATGGCTACACCTTC.

This chain links TRBV6-4 with TRBJ2-1; 11 bases align to TRBD2. The length of the CDR3 is 17 residues. Germline assignment: CDR1 MRHNA and CDR2 SNTAGT. J gave up 9 bases and V 4 bases, and 14 bases lay outside the gene matches. The chain's CDR3 is CASSANSGGATNTEQFF. CDR3 in DNA: TGTGCCAGCAGTGCCAATAGCGGGGGGGCAACCAATACTGAGCAGTTCTTC.

This CDR3 reads CASSLEGVGGYTF. The DNA for the CDR3 is TGCGCCAGCAGCTTGGAAGGGGTGGGTGGCTACACCTTC. The chain joins TRBV5-1 to TRBJ1-2, with D possibly TRBD1 on 5 matching bases. CDR1 and CDR2 from the germline V gene are SGHRS and YFSETQ. The CDR3 length is 13 residues. V was clipped by 0 bases and J by 7 bases, with 10 bases between them.

This chain connects TRBV27 to TRBJ2-7; 7 bases are shared with TRBD1. CDR3 length: 15 residues. V shed 8 bases and J 4 bases; nucleotides not matched to a gene: 14. Germline CDR1 is MNHEY and CDR2 is SMNVEV (reference sequence). The DNA for the CDR3 is TGTGCCAGCCATCCTCGGGGACAGAAGAATTACGAGCAGTACTTC. Residues: CASHPRGQKNYEQYF.

In its sample, this clone was seen once. The V and J genes are TRBV6-5 and TRBJ1-5; 9 bases agree with TRBD1. Germline CDR1 MNHEY, CDR2 SVGAGI. There are 15 residues in the CDR3. V lost 6 bases to trimming and J lost 6 bases; unmatched junction nucleotides: 9. The CDR3 reads CASRVGTGLFQPQHF. The CDR3 DNA follows: TGTGCCAGCAGGGTCGGGACAGGGTTGTTTCAGCCCCAGCATTTT.

V and J are TRBV7-3 and TRBJ2-3; 11 bases are shared with TRBD2. Germline assignment: CDR1 SGHTA and CDR2 FQGTGA. V dropped 5 bases and J dropped 3; count of bases not matched to a gene: 7. This CDR3 has 16 residues. CDR3 region: CASSPVAGGTTDTQYF. Here the CDR3 DNA reads TGTGCCAGCAGCCCCGTAGCGGGGGGGACTACAGATACGCAGTATTTT.

The chain's CDR3 is CASSLGTSGGETQYF. CDR3 in DNA: TGTGCCAGCAGCCTCGGGACTAGCGGGGGGGAGACCCAGTACTTC. The V gene is TRBV3-1 (or the pseudogene TRBV3-2), the J gene TRBJ2-5, with 15 bases lining up with TRBD2. V dropped 4 bases and J dropped 5; count of bases not matched to a gene: 2. The CDR3 totals 15 residues. Looked up from germline, CDR1 is LGHDT and CDR2 is YNNKEL (reference sequence).

The J gene is TRBJ1-2, the V gene TRBV7-8, with D uncertain. This CDR3 spans 12 amino acids. In germline, CDR1 is SGHVS, CDR2 FQNEAQ. Trimming left V 6 bases short and J 3 bases short, with 8 bases between. This CDR3 is CASSFTDYGYTF. The CDR3 DNA reads as TGTGCCAGCAGTTTCACTGACTATGGCTACACCTTC.

V usage is TRBV20-1 and J usage is TRBJ2-1; D gene unclear. CDR1 is DFQATT and CDR2 is SNEGSKA in the germline V gene (reference sequence). This CDR3 has 11 residues. V was cut by 7 bases and J by 5 bases, with 9 bases left in between. The CDR3 spells CSGESNNEQFF. The CDR3 region has the DNA TGCAGTGGAGAGTCCAACAATGAGCAGTTCTTC.

CDR3 sequence (DNA): TGCGCCAGCAGCCCCGGGACAGGTTGGGAAGAGACCCAGTACTTC. Encoded protein: CASSPGTGWEETQYF. The chain links TRBV5-1 to TRBJ2-5; 8 bases are a match to TRBD1. Unmatched junction bases numbered 8, after V lost 4 bases and J lost 3 bases. Germline values: CDR1 SGHRS, CDR2 YFSETQ. The CDR3 loop spans 15 amino acids.

This clone was recorded only once. The rearrangement uses TRBV6-5 and TRBJ1-1; D might be TRBD1 (5 bases). The CDR3 runs to 14 residues. The V gene's germline CDR1 is MNHEY and CDR2 SVGAGI. Trimming took off 4 bases at V and 3 bases at J, with 12 bases between the two ends. The CDR3 loop reads CASSWEGLDTEAFF. In DNA form, the CDR3 reads TGTGCCAGCAGTTGGGAGGGGCTCGACACTGAAGCTTTCTTT.

Only a few counts were recorded for this clone. V and J are TRBV6-5 and TRBJ1-6, with 7 bases aligning to TRBD1. Germline CDR1 reads MNHEY; CDR2 reads SVGAGI. The CDR3 spans 14 residues. V shed 6 bases and J 12 bases; nucleotides not matched to a gene: 11. The CDR3 coding sequence is TGTGCCAGCAGGGACCAGGGGGGTGTAGGACCCCTCCACTTT. Protein sequence: CASRDQGGVGPLHF.

There are a few counts of this clone. The chain recombines TRBV5-1 with TRBJ2-2; D perhaps matches TRBD1 (6 bases). The V and J ends lost 4 bases and 6 bases respectively, with 16 bases between them. Germline CDR1 reads SGHRS; CDR2 reads YFSETQ. This CDR3 has 15 amino acids. DNA for the CDR3: TGCGCCAGCAGCCCTACAGGGTTTTCCGCCGGGGAGCTGTTTTTT. Its protein is CASSPTGFSAGELFF.